Listed below are T cell receptor beta chains from one sample, sequenced in a study of cytomegalovirus exposure and HLA in healthy donors. TCRdb keeps only in-frame clones here, not all; method: immunoSEQ multiplex PCR. The table records roughly 150,000 clones, 80% to 85% of them present only once. What was sequenced was PBMCs. These receptors were collected from a male donor in good health and CMV-seronegative. The CDR3 runs from the conserved cysteine through the conserved F or W. The order of the fields is CDR3 length, V gene, clone size, J gene, D gene, CDR3 protein, CDR3 DNA. A D gene is named only where the DNA matches it firmly. Clone size is stated in some rows and not others, as once, few, many or a class when expanded.

15	TRBV9	NA	TRBJ2-3	TRBD2	CASSGQRGEWDTQYF	TGTGCCAGCAGCGGCCAGCGGGGGGAGTGGGATACGCAGTATTTT
13	TRBV5-6	NA	TRBJ2-1	TRBD1	CASSFQGADEQFF	TGTGCCAGCAGCTTCCAGGGGGCCGATGAGCAGTTCTTC
14	TRBV19	NA	TRBJ2-7	TRBD1	CASSAPGQTYEQYF	TGTGCCAGTAGTGCACCGGGACAGACCTACGAGCAGTACTTC
13	TRBV6-5	NA	TRBJ1-2	NA	CASRLRDGYGYTF	TGTGCCAGCAGGCTCAGGGATGGCTATGGCTACACCTTC
14	TRBV4-1	NA	TRBJ2-5	NA	CASSQLSGVETQYF	TGCGCCAGCAGCCAGCTGTCGGGGGTGGAGACCCAGTACTTC
17	TRBV11-2	few	TRBJ1-4	NA	CASSLVKVGQRNEKLFF	TGTGCCAGCAGCTTAGTTAAGGTGGGGCAGCGTAATGAAAAACTGTTTTTT
15	TRBV7-2	few	TRBJ1-5	NA	CASSPSAQRNQPQHF	TGTGCCAGCAGCCCCTCAGCCCAGCGAAATCAGCCCCAGCATTTT
15	TRBV4-2	NA	TRBJ1-5	TRBD1	CASSQDGQGYQPQHF	TGTGCCAGCAGCCAAGACGGACAGGGCTATCAGCCCCAGCATTTT
18	TRBV13	NA	TRBJ2-3	TRBD2	CASSTGLAGGASTDTQYF	TGTGCCAGCAGCACGGGACTAGCGGGGGGGGCGAGCACAGATACGCAGTATTTT
13	TRBV7-9	NA	TRBJ1-2	NA	CASSSAGELGYTF	TGTGCCAGCAGCTCCGCAGGGGAACTTGGCTACACCTTC
13	TRBV6-1	few	TRBJ1-5	NA	CASSNRVDQPQHF	TGTGCCAGCTCTAACAGGGTTGATCAGCCCCAGCATTTT
15	TRBV5-4	once	TRBJ2-2	TRBD2	CASSPTSGDTGELFF	TGTGCCAGCAGCCCGACTAGCGGTGACACCGGGGAGCTGTTTTTT